A single sample is the source of the 2 T cell receptor beta chains below, sequenced in a study of blood T cell repertoires in COVID-19. Libraries were prepared by immunoSEQ multiplex PCR; TCRdb keeps only in-frame clonotypes and omits some of them. The sample lists fewer than 200,000 clones; around two thirds were seen once. Sequencing was carried out using peripheral blood. These receptors originate from a woman of 80 years or more with acute or convalescent COVID-19.

This clone turned up a few times. The CDR3 region is CASSYSPGQHYEQYF. The CDR3 region has the DNA TGTGCCAGCAGTTACTCGCCGGGACAGCACTACGAGCAGTACTTC. This chain joins TRBV6-5 and TRBJ2-7, with 7 bases lining up with TRBD1. The V gene's germline CDR1 is MNHEY and CDR2 SVGAGI. The CDR3 contains 15 residues. The V and J ends lost 0 bases and 3 bases, in that order; junction bases with no gene match: 5.

The rearrangement uses TRBV5-8 and TRBJ1-1; maybe TRBD1 (5 bases). The V end was cut by 0 bases, the J end by 7 bases, with 10 bases between. Germline assignment: CDR1 SGHTS and CDR2 YDEGEE. The CDR3 consists of 13 residues. CDR3 bases: TGTGCCAGCAGCTTGGGGCAGGGACTTGAAGCTTTCTTT. It translates to CASSLGQGLEAFF.